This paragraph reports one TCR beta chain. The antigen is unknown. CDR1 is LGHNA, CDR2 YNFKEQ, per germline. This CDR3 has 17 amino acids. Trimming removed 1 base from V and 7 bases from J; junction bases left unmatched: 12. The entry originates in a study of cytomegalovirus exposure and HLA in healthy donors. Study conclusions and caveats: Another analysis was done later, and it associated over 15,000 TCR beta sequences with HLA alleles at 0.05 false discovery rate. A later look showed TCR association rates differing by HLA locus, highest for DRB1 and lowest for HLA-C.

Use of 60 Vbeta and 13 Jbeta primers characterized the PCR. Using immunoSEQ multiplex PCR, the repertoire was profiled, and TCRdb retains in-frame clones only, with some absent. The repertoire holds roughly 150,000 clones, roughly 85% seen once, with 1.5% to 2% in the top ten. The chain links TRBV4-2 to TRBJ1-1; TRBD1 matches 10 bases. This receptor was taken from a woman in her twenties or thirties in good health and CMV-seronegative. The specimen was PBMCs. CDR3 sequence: CASSQAPPGQGNNEAFF. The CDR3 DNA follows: TGTGCCAGCAGCCAAGCCCCCCCGGGACAGGGGAATAATGAAGCTTTCTTT.